This T cell receptor (beta chain) stems from a study of blood T cell repertoires in COVID-19. Overall study context: COVID-19 samples, acute and convalescent, were from the United States, Italy and Spain. The cDNA or gDNA used as material had been derived from T cells, B-cell-depleted T cells, or PBMCs.

Germline assignment: CDR1 SNHLY and CDR2 FYNNEI. The germline V and J ends were trimmed by 8 bases and 6 bases, with 16 bases remaining between them. The CDR3 extends over 13 amino acids. Authors' data handling: Reference gene primer amplification yielded estimated nucleated cell counts. The protocol was immunoSEQ multiplex PCR, while the TCRdb copy is restricted to in-frame clones and leaves out a portion. From that table come the V and J calls and clone size; the DNA was used to work out D and trimming. The sample lists hundreds of thousands of clones; 80% to 90% were seen once. The sequenced material came from peripheral blood. The receptor was isolated from a woman between 18 and 29 years old with acute or convalescent COVID-19. This chain links TRBV2 with TRBJ1-2; D gene ambiguous. In nucleotides, the CDR3 is TGTGCCAGCGTGACATTGTTATACGATGGCTACACCTTC. Its protein is CASVTLLYDGYTF.